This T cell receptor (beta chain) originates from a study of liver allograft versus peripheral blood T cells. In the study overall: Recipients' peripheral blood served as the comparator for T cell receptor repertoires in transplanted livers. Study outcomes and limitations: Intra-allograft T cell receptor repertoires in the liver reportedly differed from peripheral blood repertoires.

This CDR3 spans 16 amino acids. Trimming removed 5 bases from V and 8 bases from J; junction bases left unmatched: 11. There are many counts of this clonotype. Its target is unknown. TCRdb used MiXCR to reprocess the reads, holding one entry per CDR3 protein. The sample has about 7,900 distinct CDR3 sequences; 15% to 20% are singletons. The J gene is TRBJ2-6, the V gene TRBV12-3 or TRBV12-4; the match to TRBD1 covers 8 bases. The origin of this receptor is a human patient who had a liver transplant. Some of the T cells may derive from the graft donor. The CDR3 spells CASSPGQAFEPNVLTF. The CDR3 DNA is TGTGCCAGCAGTCCGGGACAGGCCTTTGAACCCAACGTCCTGACTTTC.